The clone carrying this TCR beta chain was found many times. Attachment of unique molecular identifiers was made to individual cDNA molecules. TCRdb itself ran the 5' RACE reads through MiXCR, one entry per CDR3 protein. The sample shows under 85,000 distinct CDR3 sequences, 9.5% of them seen only once. The data belong to a study of early T cells in non-severe SARS-CoV-2 infection. CDR3 length: 14 amino acids. The germline V gene has CDR1 SGHRS and CDR2 YFSETQ. V shed 1 base and J shed 4 bases, with 9 bases lying between them. The specimen sequenced was whole blood. The chain couples TRBV5-1 to TRBJ1-5, with a tentative D call TRBD1 (5 bases). This receptor was obtained from an adult who was a healthcare worker with PCR-confirmed SARS-CoV-2 infection or an uninfected control (not recorded which). CDR3: CASSLTGENQPQHF. The CDR3 DNA sequence: TGCGCCAGCAGCTTGACAGGAGAGAATCAGCCCCAGCATTTT.